A single sample gave rise to the 19 T cell receptor beta chains below, sequenced in a study of T-cell reconstitution after alpha-beta-depleted transplantation in children. Unique molecular identifiers were incorporated during preparation of the TCRbeta library. From the PCR reads, TCRdb called clonotypes with MiXCR, one entry per CDR3 protein. The table has 670,000 or so distinct CDR3 sequences, about an eighth seen once. The source was PBMCs, collected before TCRalphabeta/CD19-depleted stem cell transplant. These receptors were collected from a girl aged 2 to 10 with congenital amegakaryocytic thrombocytopenia, due to receive a stem cell transplant.

This clonotype has at least ten counts. This chain joins TRBV5-1 and TRBJ2-1; the D is unclear. The CDR3 spans 14 residues. CDR1 and CDR2 from the germline V gene are SGHRS and YFSETQ. V gave up 7 bases and J gave up 0 bases, with 11 bases separating them. The CDR3 DNA reads as TGCGCCAGCGGCTCAGAGAGCTCCTACAATGAGCAGTTCTTC. It is translated as CASGSESSYNEQFF.

This clonotype was found many times. This chain joins TRBV5-1 and TRBJ2-7; D gene uncertain. Between the trimmed V and J ends, which lost 3 bases and 5 bases, there was a span of 15 bases. Germline V CDR1 and CDR2: SGHRS, YFSETQ. CDR3 length: 14 residues. The CDR3 reads CASSSSVGNNEQYF. CDR3 coding DNA: TGCGCCAGCAGCTCGTCCGTGGGGAACAACGAGCAGTACTTC.

This clonotype was detected a few times. Here the CDR3 reads CASSLALLRGPNYGYTF. The CDR3 coding sequence is TGTGCCAGCAGCTTAGCGCTCCTAAGGGGCCCCAACTATGGCTACACCTTC. The genes are TRBV7-9 and TRBJ1-2, with D maybe TRBD1 (5 bases). V was clipped by 0 bases and J by 2 bases, with 16 bases between them. Germline V gene sequence: CDR1 SEHNR, CDR2 FQNEAQ (reference sequence). The CDR3 sequence is 17 residues long.

Ten or more counts support this clonotype. The chain recombines TRBV20-1 with TRBJ2-7, with TRBD2 identical over 8 bases. The ends lost 5 bases at V and 2 bases at J; junction bases unmatched: 5. CDR1 is DFQATT, CDR2 SNEGSKA, per germline (reference sequence). The CDR3 runs to 13 residues. CDR3 in DNA: TGCAGTGCTGGGCATAGCGGGACCTACGAGCAGTACTTC. Protein product: CSAGHSGTYEQYF.

The chain carries TRBV28 and TRBJ2-7; 8 bases line up with TRBD2. The CDR3 is 15 amino acids. After removal of 1 base from V and 7 bases from J, the junction contained 9 bases not matched to a gene. Germline V gene data show CDR1 as MDHEN and CDR2 as SYDVKM. CDR3 protein: CASSLSSGLVKEQYF. The CDR3 coding sequence is TGTGCCAGCAGTTTATCCTCGGGACTAGTTAAGGAGCAGTACTTC.

The chain joins TRBV4-1 to TRBJ2-4, with 7 bases lining up with TRBD2. V trimming: 1 base; J trimming: 1 base; junction bases outside the gene matches: 1. The CDR3 has 15 amino acids. Germline CDR1 MGHRA, CDR2 YSYEKL. CDR3 loop: CASSQVRGAKNIQYF. The CDR3 nucleotides read TGCGCCAGCAGCCAAGTGCGGGGGGCCAAAAACATTCAGTACTTC.

A word on this clonotype: A much larger clone lies one base from this, so it may be a read error. The chain has TRBV5-1 and TRBJ2-7, with D perhaps matching TRBD1 (5 bases). The germline gives CDR1 SGHRS, CDR2 YFSETQ. The CDR3 loop spans 16 amino acids. The CDR3 loop is CASSSDSGKASNEQSF. The CDR3 DNA is TGCGCCAGCAGCTCTGACAGTGGAAAGGCTTCTAACGAGCAGTCCTTC.

This clonotype was seen repeatedly, ten times or more. One end of the junction does not line up with germline, which may come from a read error. The chain employs TRBV29-1 and TRBJ2-3; D perhaps matches TRBD2 (6 bases). Germline CDR1 and CDR2: SQVTM and ANQGSEA. The CDR3 totals 12 residues. The CDR3 region has the DNA TGCAGCGTGGGGGGTAGCAGAGATACGCAGTATTTT. Residues: CSVGGSRDTQYF.

The chain couples TRBV6-1 to TRBJ2-3; no reliable D call. Trimming took off 6 bases at V and 0 bases at J, with 10 bases between the two ends. The CDR3 has 14 residues. CDR1 is MNHNS and CDR2 is SASEGT in the germline V gene. CDR3 coding DNA: TGTGCCAGCAGCGTGGCAACTAGCACAGATACGCAGTATTTT. It specifies CASSVATSTDTQYF.

This clonotype was recorded at least ten times. The chain carries TRBV29-1 and TRBJ2-1; TRBD1 agrees at 8 bases. The CDR3 totals 13 residues. Germline trimming cut 3 bases from V and 8 bases from J; bases unmatched to any gene: 6. Per germline, CDR1 SQVTM and CDR2 ANQGSEA. CDR3 residues: CSVDWTGSDEQFF. The DNA of the CDR3 is TGCAGCGTTGACTGGACAGGGAGCGATGAGCAGTTCTTC.

There are many counts of this clonotype. CDR3 bases: TGCAGTGCTACAAGACAGGGGGATTTCACTGAAGCTTTCTTT. This encodes CSATRQGDFTEAFF. V and J are TRBV20-1 and TRBJ1-1, with TRBD1 identical over 9 bases. The CDR3 covers 14 residues. Germline lookup yields CDR1 DFQATT and CDR2 SNEGSKA (reference sequence). V gave up 4 bases and J gave up 4 bases; unmatched junction bases: 7.

This clonotype was counted at least ten times. CDR3 in DNA: TGCGCCAGCAGCCCTGTGGAGGGGAGTGAAAAACTGTTTTTT. Its protein is CASSPVEGSEKLFF. This chain uses TRBV4-1 with TRBJ1-4, with a weak D call TRBD1 (5 bases). This CDR3 spans 14 amino acids. Between the trimmed V and J ends, which lost 4 bases and 7 bases, there was a span of 13 bases. Germline V gene data show CDR1 as MGHRA and CDR2 as YSYEKL.

Notes on this clonotype: This may stem from a read error, because a much larger clone lies one nucleotide away. This chain connects TRBV5-1 to TRBJ2-7; tentative D call: TRBD2 (6 bases). Germline CDR1 and CDR2: SGHRS and YFSETQ. This CDR3 has 17 amino acids. The CDR3 sequence is CASSLAWDSLSSYGQYF. The CDR3 DNA sequence: TGCGCCAGCAGCTTGGCCTGGGACTCTCTATCCAGCTACGGGCAGTACTTC.

CDR3 sequence reads: CASSLSSLAGQETQYF. CDR3 in DNA: TGTGCCAGCAGTTTATCCTCGCTAGCGGGACAGGAGACCCAGTACTTC. This chain connects TRBV12-3 or TRBV12-4 to TRBJ2-5; 9 nucleotides agree with TRBD2. The CDR3 is 16 residues long. J was trimmed by 5 bases and V by 2 bases; bases with no gene match: 9.

There are many counts of this clonotype. The J gene is TRBJ1-4, the V gene TRBV29-1; 12 bases are shared with TRBD1. J was trimmed by 3 bases and V by 0 bases; bases with no gene match: 8. This CDR3 region has 18 residues. Germline V gives CDR1 SQVTM, CDR2 ANQGSEA. CDR3 in DNA: TGCAGCGTTGAAGACACCGGGACAGGGGGCACTTCTAATGAAAAACTGTTTTTT. Translation: CSVEDTGTGGTSNEKLFF.

The chain employs TRBV15 and TRBJ2-3, with D perhaps TRBD1 or TRBD2 (5 bases each). CDR3 length: 17 residues. The V gene's germline CDR1 is LNHNV and CDR2 YYDKDF (reference sequence). The V end lost 5 bases, the J end lost 0 bases, and 18 bases lay between the germline ends. CDR3 nucleotides: TGTGCCACCAGCTCCCTAGCTGGGGGAGTTAGCACAGATACGCAGTATTTT. Translated: CATSSLAGGVSTDTQYF.

This clonotype was counted many times. The CDR3 DNA sequence: TGCAGTGCTAGCTCCTCGTCATATGAGCAGTTCTTC. Translating it yields CSASSSSYEQFF. The V call is TRBV20-1, the J call TRBJ2-1; D gene uncertain. The germline gives CDR1 DFQATT, CDR2 SNEGSKA (reference sequence). CDR3 size: 12 residues. Trimming took off 3 bases at V and 8 bases at J, with 11 bases between the two ends.

V gene TRBV5-1 combines with J gene TRBJ2-1; D ambiguous. CDR1 and CDR2 from the germline V gene are SGHRS and YFSETQ. The V end lost 6 bases, the J end lost 4 bases, and 14 bases lay between the germline ends. CDR3 size: 14 residues. CDR3 sequence: CASKNPGGYNEQFF. The CDR3 DNA sequence: TGCGCCAGCAAGAATCCGGGCGGATACAATGAGCAGTTCTTC. Supplemented by reference TRBV5-1 and TRBJ2-1, the full variable domain reads KAGVTQTPRYLIKTRGQQVTLSCSPISGHRSVSWYQQTPGQGLQFLFEYFSETQRNKGNFPGRFSGRQFSNSRSEMNVSTLELGDSALYLCASKNPGGYNEQFFGPGTRLTVL.

V and J are TRBV28 and TRBJ2-1; 11 bases map to TRBD1. Looked up from germline, CDR1 is MDHEN and CDR2 is SYDVKM. The CDR3 is 16 residues long. V dropped 6 bases and J dropped 0; count of bases not matched to a gene: 4. DNA of the CDR3: TGTGCCAGCAGGCCCGGGACAGGGGGCTCCTACAATGAGCAGTTCTTC. It encodes CASRPGTGGSYNEQFF.